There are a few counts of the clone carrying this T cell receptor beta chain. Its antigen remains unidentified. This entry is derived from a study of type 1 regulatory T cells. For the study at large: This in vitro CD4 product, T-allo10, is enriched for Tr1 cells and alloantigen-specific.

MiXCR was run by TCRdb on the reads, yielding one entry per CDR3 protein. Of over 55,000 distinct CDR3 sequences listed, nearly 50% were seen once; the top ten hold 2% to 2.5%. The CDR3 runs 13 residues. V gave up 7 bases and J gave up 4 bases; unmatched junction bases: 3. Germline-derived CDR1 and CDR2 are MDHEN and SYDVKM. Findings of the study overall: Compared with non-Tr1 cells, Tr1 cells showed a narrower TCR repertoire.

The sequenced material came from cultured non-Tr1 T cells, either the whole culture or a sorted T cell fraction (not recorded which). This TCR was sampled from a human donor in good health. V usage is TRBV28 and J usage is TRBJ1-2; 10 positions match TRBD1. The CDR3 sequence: CASKTGGIYGYTF. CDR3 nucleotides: TGTGCCAGCAAGACAGGGGGCATCTATGGCTACACCTTC.